The 11 T cell receptor beta chains presented below share a single source sample, sequenced in a study of identifying expanded T cells in peripheral blood. Repertoires were generated with immunoSEQ multiplex PCR, while TCRdb's copy carries only in-frame clones and drops some. The repertoire consists of tens of thousands of clones, with 84% occurring once and the leading ten covering about 20%. The sample was blood. The receptors come from a person between 18 and 70 years old in good health.

The CDR3 loop reads CASSTLAASTDTQYF. The CDR3 nucleotides are TGTGCCAGCAGTACACTAGCGGCTAGCACAGATACGCAGTATTTT. The chain employs TRBV27 and TRBJ2-3; 8 bases are a match to TRBD2. Germline assignment: CDR1 MNHEY and CDR2 SMNVEV (reference sequence). This CDR3 contains 15 residues. Losses at the gene ends were 5 bases for V and 0 bases for J; bases not matched to a gene: 4.

The V call is TRBV29-1, the J call TRBJ2-7; 10 bases are shared with TRBD2. Trimming at V came to 7 bases and at J to 5 bases, leaving 8 bases not matched to a gene. Per germline, CDR1 SQVTM and CDR2 ANQGSEA. The CDR3 consists of 13 residues. The DNA of the CDR3 is TGCAGCGCCTCCCAACTAGCGGGAAACGAGCAGTACTTC. Protein sequence: CSASQLAGNEQYF.

Only one count was recorded for this clone. This chain uses TRBV4-2 with TRBJ2-2, with D perhaps matching TRBD2 (6 bases). The length of the CDR3 is 15 residues. Germline V gene data show CDR1 as LGHNA and CDR2 as YNFKEQ. Trimming removed 5 bases from V and 6 bases from J, with 16 bases in between. CDR3 coding DNA: TGTGCCAGCAGCTCACCGGGACTTAGCGCCGGGGAGCTGTTTTTT. The encoded protein is CASSSPGLSAGELFF.

The chain combines TRBV29-1 with TRBJ2-3; 10 nucleotides align to TRBD2. The CDR3 has 14 amino acids. The germline gives CDR1 SQVTM, CDR2 ANQGSEA. Trimming took 4 bases from V and 6 from J; bases not matched to a gene: 7. CDR3 sequence: CSVALAGSGDTQYF. DNA of the CDR3: TGCAGCGTTGCACTAGCGGGATCTGGGGATACGCAGTATTTT.

In the case of this clone: Additional DNA sequences in this sample encode the identical CDR3. V gene TRBV5-4 combines with J gene TRBJ1-2, with D unresolved. Germline CDR1 SGHNT, CDR2 YYREEE (reference sequence). Trimming left V 2 bases short and J 2 bases short, with 7 bases between. The CDR3 extends over 13 amino acids. CDR3 sequence: CASSLPGNYGYTF. The CDR3 bases are TGTGCCAGCAGCTTACCGGGAAACTATGGCTACACCTTC.

The rearrangement joins TRBV9 to TRBJ2-2; D ambiguous. Deletions cut 0 bases from V and 0 bases from J, with 9 bases between. Germline V CDR1 and CDR2: SGDLS, YYNGEE. The CDR3 has 16 amino acids. The CDR3 here is CASSVAVLANTGELFF. The CDR3 nucleotides read TGTGCCAGCAGCGTAGCTGTCCTAGCGAACACCGGGGAGCTGTTTTTT.

The CDR3 DNA is TGTGCCAGCAGCTTAGCCGGGGGCAGGGCGTACAATGAGCAGTTCTTC. It translates to CASSLAGGRAYNEQFF. This sequence joins TRBV7-9 and TRBJ2-1; D assignment may be TRBD1 or TRBD2 (6 bases each). The CDR3 spans 16 residues. The germline V gene has CDR1 SEHNR and CDR2 FQNEAQ (reference sequence). With 0 bases removed from V and 4 bases from J, the gap between germline ends came to 13 bases.

This clone was detected only a few times. V gene TRBV28 combines with J gene TRBJ2-7, with a weak D call TRBD1 (5 bases). Germline V gene data show CDR1 as MDHEN and CDR2 as SYDVKM. This CDR3 has 15 residues. V was trimmed by 4 bases and J by 4 bases, leaving 17 bases between them. The chain's CDR3 is CASSSDDSLLYEQYF. DNA for the CDR3: TGTGCCAGCAGTTCTGATGACAGCCTTTTGTACGAGCAGTACTTC. Supplemented by reference TRBV28 and TRBJ2-7, the full variable domain reads DVKVTQSSRYLVKRTGEKVFLECVQDMDHENMFWYRQDPGLGLRLIYFSYDVKMKEKGDIPEGYSVSREKKERFSLILESASTNQTSMYLCASSSDDSLLYEQYFGPGTRLTVT.

The rearrangement links TRBV29-1 to TRBJ1-3, with D possibly matching TRBD1 (6 bases). The CDR3 consists of 16 residues. From germline, CDR1 is SQVTM and CDR2 ANQGSEA. The germline V and J ends were trimmed by 4 bases and 2 bases, with 18 bases remaining between them. CDR3 residues: CSVVNSGAGPGNTIYF. CDR3 nucleotide sequence: TGCAGCGTTGTAAATTCGGGGGCTGGGCCTGGAAACACCATATATTTT.

V gene TRBV7-2 combines with J gene TRBJ2-2, with TRBD2 matching over 8 bases. The CDR3 is made up of 17 amino acids. V was pared by 1 base and J by 0 bases, with 4 bases of the junction left unmatched. CDR1 is SGHTA, CDR2 FQGNSA, per germline. The CDR3 DNA sequence: TGTGCCAGCAGCTTAGTAGGGACTAGTTCGAACACCGGGGAGCTGTTTTTT. Protein product: CASSLVGTSSNTGELFF.

This clone was detected only once. This chain links TRBV19 with TRBJ2-3, with D possibly being TRBD2 (5 bases). Trimming pared 0 bases from V and 7 bases from J, leaving 11 bases between. The CDR3 has 14 amino acids. Germline values: CDR1 LNHDA, CDR2 SQIVND (reference sequence). CDR3 DNA: TGTGCCAGTAGTATAGATCCGGGGAGAAATACGCAGTATTTT. It codes for CASSIDPGRNTQYF.